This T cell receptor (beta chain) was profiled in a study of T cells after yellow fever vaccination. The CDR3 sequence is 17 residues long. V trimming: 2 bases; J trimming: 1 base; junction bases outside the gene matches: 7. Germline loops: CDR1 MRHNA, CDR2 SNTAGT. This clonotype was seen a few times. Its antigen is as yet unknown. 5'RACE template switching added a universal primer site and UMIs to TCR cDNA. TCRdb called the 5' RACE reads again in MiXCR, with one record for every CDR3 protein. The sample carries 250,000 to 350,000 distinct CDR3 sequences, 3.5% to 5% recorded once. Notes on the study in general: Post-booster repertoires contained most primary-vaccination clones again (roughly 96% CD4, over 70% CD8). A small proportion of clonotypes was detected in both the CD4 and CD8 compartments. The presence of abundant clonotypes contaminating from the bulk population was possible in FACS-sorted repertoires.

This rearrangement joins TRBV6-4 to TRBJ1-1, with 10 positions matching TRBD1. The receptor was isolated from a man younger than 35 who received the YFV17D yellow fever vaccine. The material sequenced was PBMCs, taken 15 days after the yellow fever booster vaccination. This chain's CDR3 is CASSDGWDRGQNTEAFF. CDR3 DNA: TGTGCCAGCAGTGACGGGTGGGACAGGGGTCAGAACACTGAAGCTTTCTTT.